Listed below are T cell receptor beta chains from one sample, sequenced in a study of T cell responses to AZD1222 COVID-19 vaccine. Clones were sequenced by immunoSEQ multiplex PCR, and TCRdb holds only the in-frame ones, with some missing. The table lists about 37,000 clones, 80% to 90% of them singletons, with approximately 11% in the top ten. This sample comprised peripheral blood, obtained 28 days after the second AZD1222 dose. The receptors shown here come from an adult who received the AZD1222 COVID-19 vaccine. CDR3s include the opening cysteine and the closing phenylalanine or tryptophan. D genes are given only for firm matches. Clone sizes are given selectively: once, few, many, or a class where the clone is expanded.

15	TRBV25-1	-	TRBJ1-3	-	CASKGLGANGNTIYF	TGTGCCAGCAAGGGCCTAGGAGCGAATGGAAACACCATATATTTT
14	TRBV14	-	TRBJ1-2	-	CASSQERRNYGYTF	TGTGCCAGCAGCCAAGAGCGGAGGAATTATGGCTACACCTTC
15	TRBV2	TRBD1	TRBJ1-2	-	CASTGESGQVIGYTF	TGTGCCAGCACGGGGGAGTCGGGACAGGTTATCGGCTACACCTTC
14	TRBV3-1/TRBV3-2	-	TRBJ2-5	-	CASSQDLSRETQYF	TGTGCCAGCAGCCAAGATTTATCTCGGGAGACCCAGTACTTC
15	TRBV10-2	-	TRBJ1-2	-	CASSESGLGRNGYTF	TGCGCCAGCAGTGAGTCTGGACTCGGTAGAAATGGCTACACCTTC
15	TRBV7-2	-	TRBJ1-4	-	CASSLLLATNEKLFF	TGTGCCAGCAGCTTATTGCTCGCAACTAATGAAAAACTGTTTTTT
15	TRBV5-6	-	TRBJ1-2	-	CASSYPMTGNYGYTF	TGTGCCAGCAGCTACCCTATGACTGGGAACTATGGCTACACCTTC
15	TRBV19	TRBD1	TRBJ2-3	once	CASGRLGQGTDTQYF	TGTGCCAGTGGGAGACTGGGACAGGGCACAGATACGCAGTATTTT
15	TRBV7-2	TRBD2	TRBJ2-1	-	CASSYSGTRGNEQFF	TGTGCCAGCTCCTACTCCGGGACTAGAGGGAATGAGCAGTTCTTC
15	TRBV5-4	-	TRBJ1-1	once	CASSLVAGGNTEAFF	TGTGCCAGCAGCTTGGTTGCGGGGGGGAACACTGAAGCTTTCTTT
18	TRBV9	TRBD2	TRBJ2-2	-	CASSVGLAGGDGTGELFF	TGTGCCAGCAGCGTAGGACTAGCGGGAGGGGATGGCACCGGGGAGCTGTTTTTT
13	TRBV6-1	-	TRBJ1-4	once	CASSDLRLEKLFF	TGTGCCAGCAGTGACCTCCGACTCGAAAAACTGTTTTTT
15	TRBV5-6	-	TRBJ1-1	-	CASSLWPGRDTEAFF	TGTGCCAGCAGCCTCTGGCCGGGGAGGGACACTGAAGCTTTCTTT
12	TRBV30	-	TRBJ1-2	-	CAWSTGTYGYTF	TGTGCCTGGAGTACCGGGACATATGGCTACACCTTC
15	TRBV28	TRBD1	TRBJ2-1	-	CASSWLGQGYNEQFF	TGTGCCAGCAGTTGGCTAGGACAGGGGTACAATGAGCAGTTCTTC
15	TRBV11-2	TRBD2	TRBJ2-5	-	CASSLVGGSGETQYF	TGTGCCAGCAGCTTAGTTGGCGGGAGCGGGGAGACCCAGTACTTC
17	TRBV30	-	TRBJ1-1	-	CAWRRQPAAGENTEAFF	TGTGCCTGGAGACGACAGCCCGCGGCAGGGGAGAACACTGAAGCTTTCTTT
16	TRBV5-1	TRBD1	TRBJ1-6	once	CASSLDGQGINSPLHF	TGCGCCAGCAGCTTGGACGGACAGGGTATTAATTCACCCCTCCACTTT
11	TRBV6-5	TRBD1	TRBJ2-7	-	CAARGLNEQYF	TGTGCCGCCAGGGGGCTGAACGAGCAGTACTTC
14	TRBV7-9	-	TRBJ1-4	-	CASSLGVRNEKLFF	TGTGCCAGCAGCCTGGGGGTCAGAAATGAAAAACTGTTTTTT
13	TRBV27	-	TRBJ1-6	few	CASSLTGTSPLHF	TGTGCCAGCAGTCTAACAGGGACTTCACCCCTCCACTTT
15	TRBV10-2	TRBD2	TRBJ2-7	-	CASSRPSGGINEQYF	TGCGCCAGCAGTAGACCAAGCGGGGGTATCAACGAGCAGTACTTC
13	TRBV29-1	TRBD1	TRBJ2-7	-	CSVGQGAEYEQYF	TGCAGCGTTGGACAGGGGGCCGAATACGAGCAGTACTTC
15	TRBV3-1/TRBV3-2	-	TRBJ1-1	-	CASSQRGTPNTEAFF	TGTGCCAGCAGCCAAAGAGGGACACCGAACACTGAAGCTTTCTTT
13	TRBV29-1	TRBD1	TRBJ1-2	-	CSVDPLTGDGYTF	TGCAGCGTTGACCCCTTGACAGGGGATGGCTACACCTTC
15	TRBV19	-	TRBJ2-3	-	CASSIAEGRTDTQYF	TGTGCCAGTAGTATAGCTGAGGGACGGACAGATACGCAGTATTTT
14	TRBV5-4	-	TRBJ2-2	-	CASRGRLNTGELFF	TGTGCCAGCAGGGGGCGCCTGAACACCGGGGAGCTGTTTTTT
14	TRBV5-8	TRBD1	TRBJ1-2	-	CASSVGTANYGYTF	TGTGCCAGCAGCGTAGGGACAGCGAACTATGGCTACACCTTC
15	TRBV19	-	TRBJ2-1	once	CASSLQGAGYNEQFF	TGTGCCAGTAGTCTTCAGGGTGCGGGCTACAATGAGCAGTTCTTC
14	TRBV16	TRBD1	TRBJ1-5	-	CASSLTGGDQPQHF	TGTGCCAGCAGCCTGACAGGGGGCGACCAGCCCCAGCATTTT
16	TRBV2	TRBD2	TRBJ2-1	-	CASSDRGLAGGNEQFF	TGTGCCAGCAGCGACAGGGGACTAGCGGGCGGCAATGAGCAGTTCTTC
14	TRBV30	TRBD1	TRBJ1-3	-	CACPDRNPGNTIYF	TGTGCCTGTCCGGACAGGAACCCTGGAAACACCATATATTTT
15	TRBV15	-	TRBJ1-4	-	CATSKWTATNEKLFF	TGTGCCACCAGCAAATGGACAGCAACTAATGAAAAACTGTTTTTT
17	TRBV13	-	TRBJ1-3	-	CASSLNIGGFSGNTIYF	TGTGCCAGCAGCCTAAATATAGGGGGGTTCTCTGGAAACACCATATATTTT
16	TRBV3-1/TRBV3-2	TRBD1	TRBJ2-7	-	CASSSRDRGYPYEQYF	TGTGCCAGCAGCTCCAGGGACAGGGGTTACCCCTACGAGCAGTACTTC
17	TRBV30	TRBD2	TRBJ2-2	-	CAWKSLAGGPHTGELFF	TGTGCCTGGAAATCCCTAGCGGGAGGGCCACACACCGGGGAGCTGTTTTTT
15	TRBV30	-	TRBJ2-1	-	CAWSQGPRAYNEQFF	TGTGCCTGGAGTCAAGGCCCCCGGGCCTACAATGAGCAGTTCTTC
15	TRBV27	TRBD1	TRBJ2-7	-	CASSFLLGQGAEQYF	TGTGCCAGCAGTTTTTTGCTGGGACAGGGGGCCGAGCAGTACTTC
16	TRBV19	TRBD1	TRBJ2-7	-	CASSIGSGQGSYEQYF	TGTGCCAGTAGTATTGGTTCGGGACAGGGGTCCTACGAGCAGTACTTC
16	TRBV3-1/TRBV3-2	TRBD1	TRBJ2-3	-	CASSLFAGGASGTQYF	TGTGCCAGCAGCCTTTTCGCAGGGGGCGCGTCGGGTACGCAGTATTTT
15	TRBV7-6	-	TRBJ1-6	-	CASSRTFPGNSPLHF	TGTGCCAGCAGCCGGACATTCCCGGGGAATTCACCCCTCCACTTT
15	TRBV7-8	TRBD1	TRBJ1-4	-	CASSLPTGGGEKLFF	TGTGCCAGCAGCTTACCTACAGGGGGAGGCGAAAAACTGTTTTTT
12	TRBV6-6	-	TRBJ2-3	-	CATQGYLDTQYF	TGTGCCACCCAAGGGTATTTGGATACGCAGTATTTT
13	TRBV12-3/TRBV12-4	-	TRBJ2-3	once	CASSPQRTDTQYF	TGTGCCAGCAGCCCACAGCGCACAGATACGCAGTATTTT
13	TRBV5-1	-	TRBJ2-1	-	CASSFSPAMEQFF	TGCGCCAGCAGCTTTTCCCCCGCCATGGAGCAGTTCTTC
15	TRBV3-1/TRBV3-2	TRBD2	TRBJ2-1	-	CASSQDYGGGDEQFF	TGTGCCAGCAGCCAAGATTATGGCGGGGGTGATGAGCAGTTCTTC
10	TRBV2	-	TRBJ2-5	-	CASSEETQYF	TGTGCCAGCAGTGAAGAGACCCAGTACTTC
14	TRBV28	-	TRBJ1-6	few	CASCPQGYNSPLHF	TGTGCCAGTTGCCCCCAGGGATATAATTCACCCCTCCACTTT